This T cell receptor beta chain was recovered during a study of blood T cell repertoires in COVID-19 (dated by TCRdb to 2020 to 2022). Regarding the complete study: Samples from collaborators originated in the United States, Italy and Spain and spanned both the acute and convalescent phases of COVID-19. A de-identified subject ID, COVID-19 status, age in years and sex were almost always included in the sample metadata. HLA class I and class II types, where available, came from metadata supplied by the sample provider rather than from assay-based typing. Samples came from the ongoing ImmuneRACE study (first 160 participants) plus 1,254 subjects from 6 global collaborators. Subjects who had been exposed to COVID-19, were actively infected with it, or had recovered from it provided the deeply sampled blood TCRbeta repertoires that made up the dataset. The repertoires were released in a freely available public database meant as a resource for research on the immune response to SARS-CoV-2. The material from the prospective study consisted of cDNA or gDNA derived from T cells, B-cell-depleted T cells, or PBMCs.

Each collaborating institution followed its own protocols to collect whole blood in K2EDTA tubes. Collaborator samples were shipped for TCRbeta analysis as frozen whole blood, isolated PBMCs, or DNA extracted from either sample type. Summary of the overall study and its limitations: Clinical and demographic metadata were provided uncurated, with the amount varying by source and participant.

Based on the germline V gene, the CDR1 and CDR2 sequences are MRHNA and SNTAGT. Its CDR3 holds 15 amino acids, cysteine through phenylalanine. Only the CDR3 region is kept as DNA, spanning 45 bases read in frame from base 1. The V end gives up 0 bases and the J end 4 bases, leaving 2 bases in the junction not matched to a gene. The immunoSEQ Assay, a bias-controlled multiplex PCR, was used to amplify TCRbeta CDR3 regions from genomic DNA. For the original study's pipeline: Within the assay, amplification of reference gene primers was used to estimate how many nucleated cells each sample contained. Sequence reads were collapsed and filtered to measure the absolute abundance of every unique TCRbeta CDR3 rearrangement. For each sample, productive Simpson clonality was calculated by taking the square root of Simpson's diversity index across productive rearrangements. TCRdb took this table from immuneACCESS and kept in-frame rearrangements with V and J called. Such tables lack part of the clones; where checked against another copy, unresolved V genes explain under half of the gap, and the rest is unexplained. V, J and clone size are those of that table, while D and trimming were read from the DNA. This sample has 95,000 or so clones in its table, and under 90% of those were observed once. 24% of the sample lies in the top ten.

As concerns this clone: No antigen is known for it. No clone much larger than this one lies a single base away; base qualities are absent.

The sequence was collected from a human donor in a cohort sampled during active COVID-19. Sequencing was performed on peripheral blood. The chain links TRBV6-4 with TRBJ2-3, with 9 middle bases fitting TRBD1. The DNA reads as follows: TGTGCCAGCAGTGACTCCGGGACAGGGTCAGATACGCAGTATTTT. Translation gives CASSDSGTGSDTQYF.